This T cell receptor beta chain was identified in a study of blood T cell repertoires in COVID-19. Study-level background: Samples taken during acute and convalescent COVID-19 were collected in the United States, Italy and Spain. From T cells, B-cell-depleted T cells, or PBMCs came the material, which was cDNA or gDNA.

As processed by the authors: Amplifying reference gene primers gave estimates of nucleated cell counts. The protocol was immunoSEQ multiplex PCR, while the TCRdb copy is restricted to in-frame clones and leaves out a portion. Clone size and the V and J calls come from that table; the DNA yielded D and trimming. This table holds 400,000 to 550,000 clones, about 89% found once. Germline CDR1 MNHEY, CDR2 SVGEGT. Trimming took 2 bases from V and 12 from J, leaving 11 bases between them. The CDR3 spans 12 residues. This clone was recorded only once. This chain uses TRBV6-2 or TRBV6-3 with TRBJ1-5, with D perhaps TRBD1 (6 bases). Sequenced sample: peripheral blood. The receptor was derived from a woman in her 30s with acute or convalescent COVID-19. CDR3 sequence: CASSYGDTVQHF. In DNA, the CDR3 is TGTGCCAGCAGTTACGGGGACACCGTCCAGCATTTT.